A selection of T cell receptor beta chains follows, all from one sample in a study of technical replicates of blood from several donors. Repertoires were generated with immunoSEQ multiplex PCR, while TCRdb's copy carries only in-frame clones and drops some. The data hold about 90,000 clones, with under 95% observed a single time. Sequences were obtained from T cells isolated from PBMCs. All receptors derive from a human donor in good health. Each CDR3 is given with its conserved first and last residue. The D gene is left open where the match is weak. Only part of the rows carry a size: once, few, many, or a class if the clone is expanded.

clone size	V gene	D gene	J gene	CDR3 protein	CDR3 DNA
-	TRBV5-1	-	TRBJ1-2	CASSVRDTNYGYTF	TGCGCCAGCAGCGTCCGGGACACTAACTATGGCTACACCTTC
-	TRBV27	-	TRBJ1-5	CASSLETGYQPQHF	TGTGCCAGCAGTTTGGAAACAGGGTATCAGCCCCAGCATTTT
-	TRBV7-6	TRBD1	TRBJ1-1	CASSYTGATTEAFF	TGTGCCAGCAGCTATACAGGGGCGACCACTGAAGCTTTCTTT
-	TRBV28	TRBD1	TRBJ2-7	CASSLGDSSYEQYF	TGTGCCAGCAGCTTAGGGGACAGCTCCTACGAGCAGTACTTC
-	TRBV7-9	-	TRBJ1-1	CASIGWVNTEAFF	TGTGCCAGCATCGGGTGGGTGAACACTGAAGCTTTCTTT
-	TRBV7-9	-	TRBJ2-7	CASSSRGSYEQYF	TGTGCCAGCAGCTCCAGGGGATCCTACGAGCAGTACTTC
-	TRBV11-2	-	TRBJ1-2	CASSSIPLYGYTF	TGTGCCAGCAGCTCTATCCCGCTTTATGGCTACACCTTC
-	TRBV6-5	-	TRBJ2-1	CASSGLQRPMGEQFF	TGTGCCAGCAGCGGACTCCAAAGGCCCATGGGTGAGCAGTTCTTC
-	TRBV6-4	TRBD1	TRBJ1-5	CASSKETGDQPQHF	TGTGCCAGCAGCAAAGAGACAGGGGATCAGCCCCAGCATTTT
-	TRBV4-1	TRBD1	TRBJ1-1	CASSPSGTGGPEAFF	TGCGCCAGCAGCCCATCCGGGACAGGGGGCCCCGAAGCTTTCTTT
-	TRBV27	TRBD1	TRBJ1-1	CASSSRTGPEAFF	TGTGCCAGCAGTTCACGGACAGGGCCAGAAGCTTTCTTT
-	TRBV19	-	TRBJ1-2	CASRGPLGLPTF	TGTGCCAGTAGGGGCCCTTTGGGGCTTCCCACCTTC
-	TRBV27	TRBD1	TRBJ1-1	CASSSPGQGNTEAFF	TGTGCCAGCAGTTCCCCGGGACAGGGGAATACTGAAGCTTTCTTT
-	TRBV15	-	TRBJ2-3	CATSRVAGSSSTDTQYF	TGTGCCACCAGCAGAGTGGCGGGGAGCTCTAGCACAGATACGCAGTATTTT
-	TRBV5-1	-	TRBJ1-1	CASVGGNTEAFF	TGCGCCAGCGTCGGAGGGAACACTGAAGCTTTCTTT
-	TRBV5-1	TRBD2	TRBJ2-1	CASSLRGGPTYNEQFF	TGCGCCAGCAGCTTGCGCGGGGGTCCGACCTACAATGAGCAGTTCTTC
-	TRBV5-4	-	TRBJ1-5	CASSPGGVGPQPQHF	TGTGCCAGCAGCCCGGGCGGGGTGGGGCCTCAGCCCCAGCATTTT
-	TRBV18	TRBD1	TRBJ1-5	CASSPQQGDSNQPQHF	TGTGCCAGCTCACCGCAACAGGGGGACTCCAATCAGCCCCAGCATTTT
few	TRBV10-1	-	TRBJ2-7	CASSSGTQGSWYEQYF	TGCGCCAGCAGTTCCGGGACACAAGGGTCCTGGTACGAGCAGTACTTC
-	TRBV7-2	TRBD2	TRBJ2-7	CASSLVGGSSYEQYF	TGTGCCAGCAGCTTAGTGGGCGGGAGCTCCTACGAGCAGTACTTC